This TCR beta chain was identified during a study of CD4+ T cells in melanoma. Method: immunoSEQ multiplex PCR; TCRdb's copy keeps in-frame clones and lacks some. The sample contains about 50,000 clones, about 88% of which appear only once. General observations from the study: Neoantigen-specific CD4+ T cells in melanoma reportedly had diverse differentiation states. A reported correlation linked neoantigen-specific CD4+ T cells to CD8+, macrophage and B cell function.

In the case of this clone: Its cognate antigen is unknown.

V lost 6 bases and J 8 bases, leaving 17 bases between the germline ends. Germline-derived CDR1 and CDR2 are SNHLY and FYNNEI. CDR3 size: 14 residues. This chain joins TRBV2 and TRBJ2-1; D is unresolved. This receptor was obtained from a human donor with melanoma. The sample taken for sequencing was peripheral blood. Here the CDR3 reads CASRSARVTHEQFF. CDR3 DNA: TGTGCCAGCAGGTCAGCCCGGGTTACCCATGAGCAGTTCTTC.